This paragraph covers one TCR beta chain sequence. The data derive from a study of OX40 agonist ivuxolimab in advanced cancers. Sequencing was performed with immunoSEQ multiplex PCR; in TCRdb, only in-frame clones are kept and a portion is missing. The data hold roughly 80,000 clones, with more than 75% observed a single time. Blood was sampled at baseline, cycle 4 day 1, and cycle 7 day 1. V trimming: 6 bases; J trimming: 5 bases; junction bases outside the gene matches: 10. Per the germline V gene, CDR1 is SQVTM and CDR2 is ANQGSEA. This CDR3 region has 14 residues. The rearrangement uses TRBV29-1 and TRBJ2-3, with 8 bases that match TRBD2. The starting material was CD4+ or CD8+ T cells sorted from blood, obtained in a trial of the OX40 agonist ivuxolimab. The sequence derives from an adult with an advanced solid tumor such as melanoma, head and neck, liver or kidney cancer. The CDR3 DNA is TGCAGCGTCGCCGAAGCGGGGGCCGAAGATACGCAGTATTTT. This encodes CSVAEAGAEDTQYF.